These 22 T cell receptor beta chains were sequenced from one sample in a study of cytomegalovirus exposure and HLA in healthy donors. Use of 60 Vbeta and 13 Jbeta primers characterized the PCR. Data came from immunoSEQ multiplex PCR; TCRdb stores just in-frame clones and leaves some out. The sample includes about 210,000 clones, roughly 82% of them seen just once. Specimen: PBMCs. The source is a man aged 40-50 years in good health and CMV-seropositive.

CDR3 bases: TGTGCCAGCAGCAGTACTAGCGGGAGGACCGCGCACTACGAGCAGTACGTC. Encoded protein: CASSSTSGRTAHYEQYV. V gene TRBV5-4 combines with J gene TRBJ2-7, with TRBD2 matching over 12 bases. V trimming: 4 bases; J trimming: 3 bases; junction bases outside the gene matches: 11. The germline V gene has CDR1 SGHNT and CDR2 YYREEE (reference sequence). This CDR3 spans 17 amino acids.

The genes are TRBV27 and TRBJ1-2; D might be TRBD1 (5 bases). CDR3 length: 16 residues. Germline lookup yields CDR1 MNHEY and CDR2 SMNVEV (reference sequence). V shed 4 bases and J shed 4 bases, with 19 bases lying between them. DNA for the CDR3: TGTGCCAGCAGTTGGTCGGTCGGGGGACGGCGCTATGGCTACACCTTC. Protein: CASSWSVGGRRYGYTF.

This clone was detected a few times. The chain has TRBV21-1 and TRBJ2-7; the listed D gene, TRBD2, was not tested against the DNA. TRBV21-1 has pseudogene status. The CDR3 totals 18 residues. This chain's CDR3 is CASSKAPPTSGNAYEQYV. CDR3 nucleotides: TGTGCCAGCAGCAAAGCCCCACCAACTAGCGGGAACGCCTACGAGCAGTACGTC.

The sample holds one count of this clone. The sample has other DNA sequences that encode this CDR3 too. This chain joins TRBV9 and TRBJ2-3; 7 nucleotides match TRBD2. Germline values: CDR1 SGDLS, CDR2 YYNGEE. The J segment lost 1 base and the V segment lost 0 bases, leaving 2 bases of the junction unmatched. The CDR3 length is 15 residues. The CDR3 region is CASSVASGRTDTQYF. DNA of the CDR3: TGTGCCAGCAGCGTAGCTAGCGGACGCACAGATACGCAGTATTTT.

This chain links TRBV4-1 with TRBJ2-3; D possibly corresponds to TRBD2 (5 bases). This CDR3 is 16 amino acids long. The germline CDR1 and CDR2 sequences are MGHRA and YSYEKL. Trimming pared 4 bases from V and 2 bases from J, leaving 16 bases between. CDR3 in amino acids: CASSPPSGAPTDTQYF. The DNA for the CDR3 is TGCGCCAGCAGCCCCCCCAGCGGAGCCCCCACAGATACGCAGTATTTT.

The V and J genes are TRBV27 and TRBJ1-2; D remains unclear. V was trimmed by 3 bases and J by 7 bases, leaving 12 bases between them. CDR1 and CDR2 from the germline V gene are MNHEY and SMNVEV (reference sequence). This CDR3 spans 13 amino acids. CDR3 coding DNA: TGTGCCAGCAGTTTTCAACAGTCTGCTGGCTACACCTTC. Its protein is CASSFQQSAGYTF.

V and J are TRBV11-2 and TRBJ2-1; 14 bases are shared with TRBD2. This CDR3 spans 15 amino acids. V was clipped by 2 bases and J by 13 bases; unmatched bases: 7. Germline V gene data show CDR1 as SGHAT and CDR2 as FQNNGV. As DNA, the CDR3 is TGTGCCAGCAGCTTACAGACTAGCGGGAGGGCCATCCAGTTCTTC. Protein product: CASSLQTSGRAIQFF. Supplemented by reference TRBV11-2 and TRBJ2-1, the full variable domain reads EAGVAQSPRYKIIEKRQSVAFWCNPISGHATLYWYQQILGQGPKLLIQFQNNGVVDDSQLPKDRFSAERLKGVDSTLKIQPAKLEDSAVYLCASSLQTSGRAIQFFGPGTRLTVL.

The J gene is TRBJ2-3, the V gene TRBV6-5, with 8 bases identical to TRBD2. CDR1 and CDR2 from the germline V gene are MNHEY and SVGAGI. J was trimmed by 5 bases and V by 0 bases; bases with no gene match: 1. The CDR3 loop spans 14 amino acids. The CDR3 is CASSYSAGGDTQYF. CDR3 sequence (DNA): TGTGCCAGCAGTTACTCGGCGGGAGGAGATACGCAGTATTTT.

This sequence joins TRBV18 and TRBJ2-1; perhaps TRBD2 as D (5 bases). The germline V and J ends were trimmed by 8 bases and 5 bases, with 22 bases remaining between them. Germline lookup yields CDR1 KGHSH and CDR2 LQKENI. This CDR3 region has 16 residues. The chain's CDR3 is CASGLQDQRLNNEQFF. In DNA, the CDR3 is TGTGCCAGCGGACTCCAAGACCAAAGACTTAACAATGAGCAGTTCTTC.

The chain is built from TRBV7-2 and TRBJ2-4; TRBD1 matches 7 bases. After removal of 1 base from V and 3 bases from J, the junction contained 3 bases not matched to a gene. The germline V gene encodes CDR1 SGHTA and CDR2 FQGNSA. This CDR3 is 15 amino acids long. As DNA, the CDR3 is TGTGCCAGCAGCTTAGGGGGACAGCTCAAAAACATTCAGTACTTC. It specifies CASSLGGQLKNIQYF. Using reference TRBV7-2 and TRBJ2-4 for the parts outside the CDR3, the full variable domain is GAGVSQSPSNKVTEKGKDVELRCDPISGHTALYWYRQSLGQGLEFLIYFQGNSAPDKSGLPSDRFSAERTGGSVSTLTIQRTQQEDSAVYLCASSLGGQLKNIQYFGAGTRLSVL.

The chain links TRBV7-3 to TRBJ2-3; 15 nucleotides match TRBD2. Germline CDR1 is SGHTA and CDR2 is FQGTGA. V gave up 3 bases and J gave up 6 bases; unmatched junction bases: 4. The CDR3 has 16 residues. CDR3 protein: CASSFGLAGGLDTQYF. Written as DNA, the CDR3 is TGTGCCAGCAGCTTCGGACTAGCGGGAGGGCTTGATACGCAGTATTTT.

The gene calls are TRBV7-9 and TRBJ2-1; 7 bases align to TRBD2. Germline lookup yields CDR1 SEHNR and CDR2 FQNEAQ (reference sequence). The CDR3 runs to 14 residues. V was pared by 2 bases and J by 9 bases, with 7 bases of the junction left unmatched. The CDR3 DNA follows: TGTGCCAGCAGCTTATACGGGAGGATTGGTGAGCAGTTCTTC. Its translation: CASSLYGRIGEQFF.

The chain has TRBV7-6 and TRBJ2-7; unclear D gene. Germline V gene lookup returns CDR1 SGHVS and CDR2 FNYEAQ. This CDR3 is 12 amino acids long. V lost 5 bases, J lost 6 bases, and 11 bases lay in between. The CDR3: CASSLQSTEQYF. Written as DNA, the CDR3 is TGTGCCAGCAGCCTTCAGTCCACCGAGCAGTACTTC. The complete variable domain, with remaining parts taken from reference TRBV7-6 and TRBJ2-7, reads GAGVSQSPRYKVTKRGQDVALRCDPISGHVSLYWYRQALGQGPEFLTYFNYEAQQDKSGLPNDRFSAERPEGSISTLTIQRTEQRDSAMYRCASSLQSTEQYFGPGTRLTVT.

The chain links TRBV6-1 to TRBJ1-1; the D is unclear. Trimming shortened V by 7 bases and J by 1 base, and 10 bases separated the two germline ends. The germline V gene encodes CDR1 MNHNS and CDR2 SASEGT. The CDR3 spans 13 residues. Here the CDR3 DNA reads TGTGCCAGCATTGTCACGGGGAACACTGAAGCTTTCTTT. Its protein product is CASIVTGNTEAFF.

The V call is TRBV5-1, the J call TRBJ1-1; D gene unclear. The CDR3 has 15 residues. V gave up 4 bases and J gave up 2 bases, with 15 bases separating them. Germline CDR1 is SGHRS and CDR2 is YFSETQ. The CDR3 region has the DNA TGCGCCAGCAGCCCTAGCCCCCGCGAAAACACTGAAGCTTTCTTT. Translation: CASSPSPRENTEAFF.

The rearrangement links TRBV4-2 to TRBJ2-4, with D tentatively TRBD1 (5 bases). V was pared by 0 bases and J by 0 bases, with 18 bases between. The germline gives CDR1 LGHNA, CDR2 YNFKEQ. The CDR3 runs 19 residues. The CDR3 coding sequence is TGTGCCAGCAGCCAAGATGAGACTCAGGGCAAGCTAGCCAAAAACATTCAGTACTTC. This gives the protein CASSQDETQGKLAKNIQYF.

This chain links TRBV5-1 with TRBJ2-1; 14 bases fit TRBD2. Germline values: CDR1 SGHRS, CDR2 YFSETQ. V lost 3 bases, J lost 9 bases, and 5 bases stayed unmatched. The CDR3 consists of 15 residues. The CDR3 loop is CASSSLGLAGVEQFF. The CDR3 nucleotides are TGCGCCAGCAGCTCTTTGGGACTAGCGGGAGTTGAGCAGTTCTTC.

A single count supports this clone. This sample also contains other DNA sequences that code for the same CDR3. The chain links TRBV9 to TRBJ2-1; D perhaps matches TRBD2 (6 bases). V lost 0 bases, J lost 0 bases, and 10 bases lay in between. Germline V lookup: CDR1 SGDLS, CDR2 YYNGEE. This CDR3 has 16 residues. CDR3 nucleotide sequence: TGTGCCAGCAGCGTAGTAGCGGTTAGCTCCTACAATGAGCAGTTCTTC. As protein: CASSVVAVSSYNEQFF.

The gene calls are TRBV5-1 and TRBJ2-3; 7 positions match TRBD2. With 1 base clipped from V and 3 bases from J, the junction kept 2 bases outside the gene matches. Germline values: CDR1 SGHRS, CDR2 YFSETQ. The CDR3 covers 14 residues. CDR3 protein: CASSLLRETDTQYF. The CDR3 nucleotides are TGCGCCAGCAGCTTGCTGCGGGAGACAGATACGCAGTATTTT.

The genes are TRBV5-6 and TRBJ2-7; a possible D gene is TRBD2 (5 bases). This CDR3 is 14 amino acids long. V lost 0 bases to trimming and J lost 5 bases, with 12 bases between them. Germline-derived CDR1 and CDR2 are SGHDT and YYEEEE. CDR3 bases: TGTGCCAGCAGCTTGGATAGGGAGACCAACGAGCAGTACTTC. The encoded protein is CASSLDRETNEQYF.

This chain uses TRBV7-8 with TRBJ2-1, with 12 bases identical to TRBD2. J was trimmed by 6 bases and V by 4 bases; bases with no gene match: 4. Germline lookup yields CDR1 SGHVS and CDR2 FQNEAQ. CDR3 length: 15 amino acids. The CDR3 loop reads CASSYQGLAGNEQFF. DNA for the CDR3: TGTGCCAGCAGCTATCAGGGACTAGCGGGCAATGAGCAGTTCTTC.

This clone is a singleton in its sample. The chain joins TRBV29-1 to TRBJ2-3, with 9 bases matching TRBD2. Germline CDR1 SQVTM, CDR2 ANQGSEA. The CDR3 spans 16 residues. With V trimmed by 6 bases and J by 3 bases, 13 bases remained unmatched. The CDR3 DNA is TGCAGCGTCTCCCCAAGGACTAGCGTCGGTACAGATACGCAGTATTTT. This codes for CSVSPRTSVGTDTQYF.